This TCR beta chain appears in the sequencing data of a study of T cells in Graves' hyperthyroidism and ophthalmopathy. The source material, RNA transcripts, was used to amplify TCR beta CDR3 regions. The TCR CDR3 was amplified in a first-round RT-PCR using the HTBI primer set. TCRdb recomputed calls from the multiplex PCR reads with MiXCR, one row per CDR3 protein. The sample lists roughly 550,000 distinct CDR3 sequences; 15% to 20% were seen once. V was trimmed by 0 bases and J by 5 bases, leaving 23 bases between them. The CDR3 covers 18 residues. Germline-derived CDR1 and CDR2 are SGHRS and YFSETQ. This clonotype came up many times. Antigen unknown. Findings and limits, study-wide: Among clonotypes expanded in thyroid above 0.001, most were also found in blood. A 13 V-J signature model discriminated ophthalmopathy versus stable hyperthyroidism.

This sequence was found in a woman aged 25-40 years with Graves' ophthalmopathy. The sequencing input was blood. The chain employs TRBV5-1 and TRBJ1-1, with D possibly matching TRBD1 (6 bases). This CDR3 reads CASSLGLQLTQGRTEAFF. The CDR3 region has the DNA TGCGCCAGCAGCTTGGGACTCCAACTTACACAGGGTAGAACTGAAGCTTTCTTT.